This TCR beta chain originates from a study of blood T cell repertoires in COVID-19. Study summary: The analysed material was cDNA or gDNA that came from T cells, B-cell-depleted T cells, or PBMCs.

Seattle patients were enrolled while actively infected and followed longitudinally. Per the original data handling: How many nucleated cells were present was estimated from reference gene primer amplification. Method: immunoSEQ multiplex PCR; TCRdb's copy keeps in-frame clones and lacks some. D and trimming come from the DNA, and the V and J calls and clone size come from that table. The sample gives approximately 290,000 clones, under 90% of which show up once; around 10% is in the top ten. The V and J ends lost 0 bases and 10 bases respectively, with 10 bases between them. Germline lookup yields CDR1 SGHNT and CDR2 YYREEE (reference sequence). This CDR3 is 13 amino acids long.

V is TRBV5-4 and J is TRBJ1-4; tentatively, D is TRBD1 (6 bases). The source material was peripheral blood. The sequence was obtained from a young woman with COVID-19, enrolled during active disease. This CDR3 is CASSLVLGGKLFF. Written as DNA, the CDR3 is TGTGCCAGCAGCTTGGTCTTAGGGGGAAAACTGTTTTTT.